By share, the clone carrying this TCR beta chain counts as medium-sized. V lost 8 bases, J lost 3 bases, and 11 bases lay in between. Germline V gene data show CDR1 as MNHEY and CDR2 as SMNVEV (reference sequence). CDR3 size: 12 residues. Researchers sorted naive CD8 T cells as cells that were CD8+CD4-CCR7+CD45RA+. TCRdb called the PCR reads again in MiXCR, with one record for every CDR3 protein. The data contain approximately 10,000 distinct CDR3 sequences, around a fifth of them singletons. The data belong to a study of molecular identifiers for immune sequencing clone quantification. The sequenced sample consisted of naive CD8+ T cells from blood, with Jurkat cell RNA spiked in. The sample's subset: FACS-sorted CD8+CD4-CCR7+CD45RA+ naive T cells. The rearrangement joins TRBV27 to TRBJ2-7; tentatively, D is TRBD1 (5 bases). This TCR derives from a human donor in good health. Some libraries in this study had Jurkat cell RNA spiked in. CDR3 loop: CASLGPSYEQYF. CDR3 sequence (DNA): TGTGCCAGCTTGGGGCCTAGCTACGAGCAGTACTTC.